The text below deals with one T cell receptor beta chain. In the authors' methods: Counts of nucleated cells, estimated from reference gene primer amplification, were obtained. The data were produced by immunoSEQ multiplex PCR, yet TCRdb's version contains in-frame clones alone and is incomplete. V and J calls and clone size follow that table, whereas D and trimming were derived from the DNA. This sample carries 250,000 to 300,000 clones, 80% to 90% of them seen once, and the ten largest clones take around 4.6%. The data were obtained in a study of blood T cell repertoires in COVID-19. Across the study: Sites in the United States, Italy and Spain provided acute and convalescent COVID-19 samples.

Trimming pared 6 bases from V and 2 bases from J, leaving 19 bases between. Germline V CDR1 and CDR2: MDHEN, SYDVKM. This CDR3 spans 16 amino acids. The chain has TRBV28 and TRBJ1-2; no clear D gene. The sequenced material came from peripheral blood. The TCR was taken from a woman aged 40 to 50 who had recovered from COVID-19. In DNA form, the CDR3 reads TGTGCCAGCAGGGACCATAATCGGGATTCCAACTATGGCTACACCTTC. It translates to CASRDHNRDSNYGYTF.